This TCR beta chain was profiled in a study of blood T cell repertoires in COVID-19. This clone was seen more than once but under ten times. The germline V gene has CDR1 MNHEY and CDR2 SVGAGI. The CDR3 runs 14 residues. The V end was cut by 2 bases, the J end by 10 bases, with 12 bases between. Original data processing: Estimation of nucleated cell counts relied on the amplification of reference gene primers. TCRdb's table, derived via immunoSEQ multiplex PCR, lists solely in-frame clones and lacks some. The DNA was the basis for D and trimming; V, J and clone size are from that table. The sample lists 130,000 to 150,000 clones, about 85% occurring once.

The sample was peripheral blood. The gene calls are TRBV6-5 and TRBJ1-6; TRBD1 might be the D (5 bases). The receptor's source is a human donor in a cohort sampled during active COVID-19. The CDR3 coding sequence is TGTGCCAGCAGTTACGGGGGGGGAGGATCACCCCTCCACTTT. Protein sequence: CASSYGGGGSPLHF.